Listed below are T cell receptor beta chains from one sample, sequenced in a study of cytotoxic CD8 clonotypes in ibrutinib-treated CLL. Profiling relied on immunoSEQ multiplex PCR, and the TCRdb table lists in-frame clones only, not all of them. The table has fewer than 300,000 clones, about 72% seen once; the top ten hold 5.6%. The source material was PBMCs, sampled at disease progression, from a patient treated with ibrutinib. These receptors all come from a human donor with chronic lymphocytic leukemia. The conserved cysteine and the conserved F or W are not part of the CDR3 here.

CDR3: ASSFGWRTSGANEQF
V: TRBV28

CDR3: ASSHPGQGSHQY
V: TRBV4-1

CDR3: ATSRGPGQGTPYEQY
V: TRBV15

CDR3: ASSLALLAGTDTQY
V: TRBV7-2

CDR3: ASSIQGSGANVLT
V: TRBV18

CDR3: ASSPWGQGSNEQF
V: TRBV7-9

CDR3: ASSFDRSYEQY
V: TRBV7-9

CDR3: ATSRSGGGYGYT
V: TRBV15

CDR3: ASSPFGTSTAYEQY
V: TRBV4-1

CDR3: ATRVLNEKLF
V: TRBV2

CDR3: ASSQGRSFEGSSYNEQF
V: TRBV27

CDR3: ASSDNRRAPYGYT
V: TRBV2

CDR3: ASSLGGLGFVSGYT
V: TRBV5-6

CDR3: ASTLIGLAGIGEQY
V: TRBV28

CDR3: ASSLPGVPEQY
V: TRBV5-5

CDR3: ASSLLTSGNTGELF
V: TRBV18

CDR3: ASSPCPLRDSYGYT
V: TRBV23-1

CDR3: ASSAPDRSSYNEQF
V: TRBV28

CDR3: ASSVGGSEQY
V: TRBV14

CDR3: ASRDGTYEQY
V: TRBV10-2

CDR3: ASSFGRSPLH
V: TRBV13

CDR3: ASRDLSSYEQY
V: TRBV2

CDR3: ASSLGLAGATDTQY
V: TRBV5-6

CDR3: AISGAGYNEQF
V: TRBV10-3

CDR3: ASSGTSGSRPLSQETQY
V: TRBV5-4

CDR3: ASSLWAPAKNIQY
V: TRBV5-4

CDR3: ASSLTGNSGNTIY
V: TRBV4-1

CDR3: ASQAGWVDEQF
V: TRBV25-1

CDR3: ASSLLDSGYEQY
V: TRBV5-6

CDR3: ASSQAPTGLNTEAF
V: TRBV4-1

CDR3: ASSLGPSNTEAF
V: TRBV7-6

CDR3: ASSPVRGWTDTQY
V: TRBV25-1

CDR3: ASSLGATNEKLF
V: TRBV5-4

CDR3: ASSELERDNSPLH
V: TRBV2

CDR3: ASSAAWANVLT
V: TRBV10-1

CDR3: ASSFWRELEQF
V: TRBV28

CDR3: ASSRGQDYSGNTIY
V: TRBV5-1

CDR3: ASSVGDRGEAF
V: TRBV9

CDR3: ASSFRTDGRTEAF
V: TRBV11-2

CDR3: ASSSGVKNIQY
V: TRBV28

CDR3: ASRDKGLAAGELF
V: TRBV28

CDR3: ASSPALGGGYGYT
V: TRBV18

CDR3: SAGTGHYNEQF
V: TRBV29-1

CDR3: ASGEGPYNSPLH
V: TRBV6-6

CDR3: ASRGTGGPPYEQY
V: TRBV6-6

CDR3: ASSALLRPIY
V: TRBV2

CDR3: ASSLGSGLGEEQY
V: TRBV11-3

CDR3: ASSSSPGQGRADTQY
V: TRBV11-3

CDR3: ASSVDPTLADSYNEQF
V: TRBV9

CDR3: ASSNGHTASYEQY
V: TRBV18

CDR3: ATSPGGGSYNEQF
V: TRBV15

CDR3: ASSTPGQGKDEQY
V: TRBV21-1

CDR3: ASSPSLAGGVDTQY
V: TRBV7-6

CDR3: ASSANQGSGELF
V: TRBV6-1

CDR3: ATSGQGVTYQPQH
V: TRBV15

CDR3: ASSIEGGRGTDTQY
V: TRBV19

CDR3: ASRHRTEAF
V: TRBV19

CDR3: ASRMTGSRGEQY
V: TRBV7-3

CDR3: ASSSTSGGEQETQY
V: TRBV6-5